The entry below gives a single TCR beta chain sequence along with its context. No antigen is known for it. The data originate from a study of T cell responses to AZD1222 COVID-19 vaccine. Study-wide points: Spike regions recognized by vaccine-associated CD4 TCRs spanned the protein, led by 160-218 and 743-854. Donors skewed white British and female; clonal diversity was possibly underestimated. The peak T cell response came first, and repertoires were sampled only after it.

J was trimmed by 6 bases and V by 6 bases; bases with no gene match: 11. CDR1 and CDR2 from the germline V gene are KGHSH and LQKENI. The CDR3 length is 15 residues. Data came from immunoSEQ multiplex PCR; TCRdb stores just in-frame clones and leaves some out. This repertoire shows roughly 260,000 clones, over 85% found once; its top ten account for 0.5% to 0.7%. The receptor was derived from an adult in good health. V gene TRBV18 combines with J gene TRBJ1-5; 7 bases are a match to TRBD1. The sequencing here drew on peripheral blood, taken on day 0 of AZD1222 vaccination. The CDR3 nucleotides read TGTGCCAGCTCGCCGGAAGGACAGGCATCTCAGCCCCAGCATTTT. This sequence encodes CASSPEGQASQPQHF.